This section outlines one T cell receptor (beta chain) sequence together with its context. This clone was counted a single time. This clone's antigen is unknown. The sample holds no much larger clone one base away, and base qualities are not on file. This sample was taken from a study of blood T cell repertoires in COVID-19 (TCRdb year 2020). Broadly, across the study: Collaborator samples came from the United States, Italy and Spain and covered acute and convalescent phases of COVID-19. The prospective study material was composed of cDNA or gDNA derived from T cells, B-cell-depleted T cells, or PBMCs. The dataset comprised deeply sampled blood TCRbeta repertoires from subjects exposed to, actively infected with, or recovered from COVID-19. The repertoires were released in a freely available public database intended as a resource for research on the immune response to SARS-CoV-2. Samples came from the ongoing ImmuneRACE study (first 160 participants) plus 1,254 subjects from 6 global collaborators. A de-identified subject ID, COVID-19 status, age in years and sex were almost always included in the sample metadata. Where HLA class I and class II types were available, the types were taken from metadata supplied by the sample provider, not from assay-based typing. The study at large found these results: The amount of clinical and demographic metadata varied by source and participant and was provided uncurated.

Trimming costs V 5 bases and J 3 bases, and their ends lie 10 bases apart. The CDR3 runs 13 amino acids, cysteine and phenylalanine included. Here the CDR3 DNA is all that survives: 39 bases in frame from base 1. The immunoSEQ Assay, a bias-controlled multiplex PCR, was used to amplify TCRbeta CDR3 regions from genomic DNA. The authors processed their data as follows. Within the assay, amplification of reference gene primers was used to estimate how many nucleated cells each sample contained. To quantify the absolute abundance of each unique TCRbeta CDR3 rearrangement, sequence reads were collapsed and filtered. For each sample, productive Simpson clonality was calculated by taking the square root of Simpson's diversity index across productive rearrangements. This immuneACCESS table, as held by TCRdb, lists in-frame sequences with V and J called but not all clones. Of the missing ones, under half trace to an unresolved V gene in checked studies; the others have no known cause. That table supplies the V and J calls and clone size; D and trimming were determined from the DNA. This sample holds approximately 100,000 clones; around 85% were observed only once. The top ten constitute around 2% of the sample.

Whole blood was collected in K2EDTA tubes by collaborating institutions according to the institutions' own protocols. For TCRbeta analysis, collaborators shipped samples as frozen whole blood, isolated PBMCs, or DNA extracted from either of those sample types. The sequenced sample was peripheral blood. The origin of this receptor is a woman in her 70s with active or convalescent COVID-19. The rearrangement combines TRBV12-3 or TRBV12-4 with TRBJ1-1, with no confidently assigned D gene. DNA sequence: TGTGCCAGCAGTCAAACGGTGGACACTGAAGCTTTCTTT. The encoded protein is CASSQTVDTEAFF.